The sequence of this TCR beta chain was determined in a study of T cells after yellow fever vaccination. The CDR3 extends over 13 amino acids. V trimming: 6 bases; J trimming: 6 bases; junction bases outside the gene matches: 1. In germline, CDR1 is DFQATT, CDR2 SNEGSKA (reference sequence). There are a few counts of this clonotype. TCRdb ran MiXCR on the 5' RACE reads and lists one entry per CDR3 protein. The data hold approximately 610,000 distinct CDR3 sequences, with less than 20% observed a single time. Sequencing was performed on PBMCs, taken 5 to 6 days after the first yellow fever vaccination. The sequence derives from a man between 18 and 35 years old who received the YFV17D yellow fever vaccine. V and J are TRBV20-1 and TRBJ2-3; 15 nucleotides align to TRBD2. CDR3 DNA sequence: TGCAGTGCCGGGACTAGCGGGGGGGATACGCAGTATTTT. Translation gives CSAGTSGGDTQYF.